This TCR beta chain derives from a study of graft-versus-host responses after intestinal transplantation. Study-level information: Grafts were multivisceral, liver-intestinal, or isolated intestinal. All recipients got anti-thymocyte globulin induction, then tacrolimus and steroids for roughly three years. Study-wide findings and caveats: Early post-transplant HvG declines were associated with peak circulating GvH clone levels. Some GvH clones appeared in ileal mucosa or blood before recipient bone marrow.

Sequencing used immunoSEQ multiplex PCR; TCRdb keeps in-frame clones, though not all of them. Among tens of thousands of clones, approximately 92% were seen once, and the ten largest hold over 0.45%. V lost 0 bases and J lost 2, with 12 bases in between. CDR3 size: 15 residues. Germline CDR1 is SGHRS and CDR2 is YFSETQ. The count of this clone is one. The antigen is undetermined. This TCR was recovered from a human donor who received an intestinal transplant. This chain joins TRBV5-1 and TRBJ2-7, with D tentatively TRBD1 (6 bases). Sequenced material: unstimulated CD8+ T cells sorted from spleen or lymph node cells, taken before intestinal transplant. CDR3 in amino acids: CASSLDLGGPYEQYF. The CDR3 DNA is TGCGCCAGCAGCTTGGACCTAGGGGGTCCCTACGAGCAGTACTTC.